This T cell receptor (beta chain) was obtained from a study of blood T cell repertoires in COVID-19. In the original analysis: Estimation of nucleated cell counts was performed using reference gene primer amplification. Assay: immunoSEQ multiplex PCR; the TCRdb copy retains only in-frame clones and omits some. The D gene and trimming were derived from the DNA, and the V and J assignments and clone size from that table. Found here are about 130,000 clones, more than 75% of them singletons; the top ten hold approximately 11%. This CDR3 is 14 amino acids long. V dropped 5 bases and J dropped 2 bases, with 9 bases sitting between them. Per the germline V gene, CDR1 is SGHTA and CDR2 is FQGTGA.

The specimen sequenced was peripheral blood. The chain employs TRBV7-3 and TRBJ2-2; TRBD1 might be the D (5 bases). This clonotype was sampled from a man aged 60 to 69 who had recovered from COVID-19. CDR3 DNA sequence: TGTGCCAGCAGCCCTCAGGGTAACACCGGGGAGCTGTTTTTT. Translating it yields CASSPQGNTGELFF.